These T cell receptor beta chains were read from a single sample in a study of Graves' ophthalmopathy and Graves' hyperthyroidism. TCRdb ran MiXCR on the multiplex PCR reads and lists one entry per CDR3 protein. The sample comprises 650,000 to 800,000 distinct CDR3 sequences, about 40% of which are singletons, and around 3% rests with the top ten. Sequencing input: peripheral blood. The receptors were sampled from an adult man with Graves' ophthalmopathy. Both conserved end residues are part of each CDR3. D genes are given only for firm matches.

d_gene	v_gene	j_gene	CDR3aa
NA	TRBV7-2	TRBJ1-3	CASSPRGAGRSGNTIYF
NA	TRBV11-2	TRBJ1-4	CASSLNRPTRANEKLFF
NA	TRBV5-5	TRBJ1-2	CASSLIGNANYGYTF
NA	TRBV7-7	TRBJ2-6	CASSSYGTPDVLTF
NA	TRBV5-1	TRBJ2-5	CASSVGGTKYQETQYF
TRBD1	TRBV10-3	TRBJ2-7	CVISESPGDRGDEQYF
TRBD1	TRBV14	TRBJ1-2	CASSRLQGKDYGYTF
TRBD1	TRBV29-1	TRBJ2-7	CSSLTGAYEQYF
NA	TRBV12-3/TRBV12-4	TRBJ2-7	CASTHSGLRYEQYF
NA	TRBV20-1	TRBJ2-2	CSARSGGELFF
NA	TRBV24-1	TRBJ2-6	CATSATQGGNVLTF
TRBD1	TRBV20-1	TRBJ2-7	CSAATGGIFEQYF
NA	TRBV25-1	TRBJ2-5	CASSAPQGIQETQYF
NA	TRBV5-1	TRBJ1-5	CASSLRAGSNQPQHF
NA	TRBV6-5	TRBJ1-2	CASSYLGMYGYTF
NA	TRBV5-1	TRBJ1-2	CASSQTGVPLYGYTF
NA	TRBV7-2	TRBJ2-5	CASSVAGLETQYF
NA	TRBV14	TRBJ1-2	CASSYQGTNYGYTF
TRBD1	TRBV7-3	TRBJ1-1	CASSLTATGGYFEAFF
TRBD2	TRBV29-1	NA	CSVPRLAGDFNEQFF
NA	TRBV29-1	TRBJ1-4	CSGGGREKLFF
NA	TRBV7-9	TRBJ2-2	CASSALAGELFF
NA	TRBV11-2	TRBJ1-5	CASSSMGSNQPQHF
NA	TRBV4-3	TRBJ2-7	CASSPKVAASYEQYF
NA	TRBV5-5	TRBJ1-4	CASSWAGLGEKLFF
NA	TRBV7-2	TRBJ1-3	CASLSSGNTIYF
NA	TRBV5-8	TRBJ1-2	CASSFNRASNYGYTF
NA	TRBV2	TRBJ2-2	CASFRTNTGELFF
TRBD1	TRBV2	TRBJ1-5	CASSARGGLNQPQHF
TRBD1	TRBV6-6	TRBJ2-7	CASSYDRDSSYEQYF
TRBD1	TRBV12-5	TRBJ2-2	CASRAQNRGRSTGELFF
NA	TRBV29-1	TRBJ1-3	CSGGEGGNTIYF
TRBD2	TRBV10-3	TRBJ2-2	CAISGGLAGKNTGELFF
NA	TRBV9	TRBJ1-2	CASSVAVGTYGYTF
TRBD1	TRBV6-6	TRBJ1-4	CASSYLGTGALNEKLFF
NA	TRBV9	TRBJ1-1	CASSVGEGGTEAFF
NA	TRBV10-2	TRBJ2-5	CASSEGKGTWETQYF
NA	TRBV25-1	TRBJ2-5	CASSSGSSLQETQYF
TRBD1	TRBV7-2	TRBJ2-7	CASSQLDRAEQYF
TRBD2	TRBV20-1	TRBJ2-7	CSATLAGTSYEQYF
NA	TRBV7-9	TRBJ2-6	CASLDPGLNVLTF
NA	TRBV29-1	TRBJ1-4	CSVEVGPNEKLFF
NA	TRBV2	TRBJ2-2	CAIPKLGAGTGELFF
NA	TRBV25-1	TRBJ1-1	CASSVRTGNTEAFF
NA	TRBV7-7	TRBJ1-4	CASRGSANEKLFF
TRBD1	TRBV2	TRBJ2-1	CASKGQGYNEQFF
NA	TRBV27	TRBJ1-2	CASSPPDTNYGYTF
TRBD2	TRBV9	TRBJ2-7	CASSVGLAGLYEQYF
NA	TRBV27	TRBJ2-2	CASSSKGTGELFF
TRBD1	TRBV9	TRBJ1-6	CASSVAGTGKNSPLHF
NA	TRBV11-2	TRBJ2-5	CASSLSRVGETQYF
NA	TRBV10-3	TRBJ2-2	CAGTSNTGELFF
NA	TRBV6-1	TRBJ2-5	CASSLDGQETQYF
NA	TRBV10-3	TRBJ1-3	CAISGGGVQDTIYF
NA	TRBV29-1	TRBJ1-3	CSVEEGYLNTIYF
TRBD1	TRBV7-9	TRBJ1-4	CASSRGQKLFF
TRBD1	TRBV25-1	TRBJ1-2	CAGTGPDYGYTF